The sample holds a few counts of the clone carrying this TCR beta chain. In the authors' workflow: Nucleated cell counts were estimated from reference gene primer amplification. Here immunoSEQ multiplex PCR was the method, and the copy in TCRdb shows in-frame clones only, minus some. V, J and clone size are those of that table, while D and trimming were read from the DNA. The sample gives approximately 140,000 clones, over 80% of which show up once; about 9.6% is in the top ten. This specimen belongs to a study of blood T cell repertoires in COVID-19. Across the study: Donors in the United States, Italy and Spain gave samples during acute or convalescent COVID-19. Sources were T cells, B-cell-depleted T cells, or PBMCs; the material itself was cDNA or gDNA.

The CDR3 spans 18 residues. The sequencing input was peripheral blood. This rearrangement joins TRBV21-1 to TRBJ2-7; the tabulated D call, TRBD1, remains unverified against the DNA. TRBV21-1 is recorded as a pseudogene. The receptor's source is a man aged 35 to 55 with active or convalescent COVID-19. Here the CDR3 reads CASSKDLRGGTAAYEQYF. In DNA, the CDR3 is TGTGCCAGCAGCAAAGATCTACGTGGGGGGACAGCCGCCTACGAGCAGTACTTC.